The sequence of this TCR beta chain was determined in a study of breast tumors, draining lymph nodes, adjacent tissues. In its sample, this clonotype was seen once. The CDR3 contains 13 residues. The V end was cut by 3 bases, the J end by 7 bases, with 9 bases between. Germline V gives CDR1 SGHTA, CDR2 FQGNSA. TCRdb reprocessed the multiplex PCR reads with MiXCR, giving one entry per CDR3 protein. This table has about 220,000 distinct CDR3 sequences, roughly a third appearing once. The lymph nodes were axillary draining lymph nodes from breast cancer patients. J is TRBJ2-2 and V is TRBV7-2; D gene uncertain. The clonotype comes from a female donor with breast cancer. Some clones in this sample may be carry-over from other donors' samples. Sequenced input: axillary lymph node tissue. CDR3 bases: TGTGCCAGCAGCTTTAGGGTGAACGGGGAGCTGTTTTTT. As protein: CASSFRVNGELFF.